This T cell receptor beta chain came from a study of OX40 agonist ivuxolimab in advanced cancers. Some clones are missing from TCRdb's copy, which holds only in-frame ones; the method was immunoSEQ multiplex PCR. The sample shows tens of thousands of clones, 83% of them seen only once. CDR1 and CDR2 from the germline V gene are SEHNR and FQNEAQ (reference sequence). The CDR3 runs to 16 residues. V was clipped by 1 base and J by 3 bases, with 15 bases between them. V and J are TRBV7-9 and TRBJ1-1; TRBD1 might be the D (5 bases). The sample here was CD4+ or CD8+ T cells sorted from blood, taken in a trial of the OX40 agonist ivuxolimab. The sequence came from an adult with an advanced solid tumor such as melanoma, head and neck, liver or kidney cancer. CDR3 residues: CASSLEPSGGDTEAFF. The CDR3 DNA reads TGTGCCAGCAGCTTAGAACCATCTGGGGGGGACACTGAAGCTTTCTTT. The complete variable domain, with remaining parts taken from reference TRBV7-9 and TRBJ1-1, reads DTGVSQNPRHKITKRGQNVTFRCDPISEHNRLYWYRQTLGQGPEFLTYFQNEAQLEKSRLLSDRFSAERPKGSFSTLEIQRTEQGDSAMYLCASSLEPSGGDTEAFFGQGTRLTVV.